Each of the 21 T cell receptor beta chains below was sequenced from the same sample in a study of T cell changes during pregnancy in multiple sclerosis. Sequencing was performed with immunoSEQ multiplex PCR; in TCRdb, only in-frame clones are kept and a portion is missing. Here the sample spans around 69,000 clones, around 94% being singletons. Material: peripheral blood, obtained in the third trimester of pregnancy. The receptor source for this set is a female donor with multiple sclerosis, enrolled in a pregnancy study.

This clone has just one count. CDR3 loop: CASSLFLGRASIVNEQFF. DNA for the CDR3: TGCGCCAGCAGCTTGTTTTTGGGGAGGGCCAGCATTGTAAATGAGCAGTTCTTC. The chain links TRBV5-1 to TRBJ2-1; 7 bases are a match to TRBD2. This CDR3 is built from 18 residues. The V and J ends lost 1 base and 7 bases, in that order; junction bases with no gene match: 17. Looked up from germline, CDR1 is SGHRS and CDR2 is YFSETQ.

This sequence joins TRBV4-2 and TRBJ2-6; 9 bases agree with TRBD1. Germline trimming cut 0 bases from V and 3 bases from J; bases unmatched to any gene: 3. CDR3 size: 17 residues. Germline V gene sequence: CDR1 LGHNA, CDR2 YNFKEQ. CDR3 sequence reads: CASSQERQGVGANVLTF. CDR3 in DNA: TGTGCCAGCAGCCAAGAGCGACAGGGGGTTGGGGCCAACGTCCTGACTTTC.

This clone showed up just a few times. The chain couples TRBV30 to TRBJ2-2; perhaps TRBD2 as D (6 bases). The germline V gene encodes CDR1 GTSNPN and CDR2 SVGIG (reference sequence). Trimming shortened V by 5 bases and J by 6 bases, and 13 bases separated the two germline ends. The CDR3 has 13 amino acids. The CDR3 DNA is TGTGCCTGGGATAGAGGGGAGGCCGGGGAGCTGTTTTTT. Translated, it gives CAWDRGEAGELFF.

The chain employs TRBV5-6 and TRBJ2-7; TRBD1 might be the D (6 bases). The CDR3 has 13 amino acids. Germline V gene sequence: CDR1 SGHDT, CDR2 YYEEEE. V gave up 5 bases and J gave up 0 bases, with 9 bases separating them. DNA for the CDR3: TGTGCCAGCAGTTGGGACACCTCCTACGAGCAGTACTTC. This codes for CASSWDTSYEQYF.

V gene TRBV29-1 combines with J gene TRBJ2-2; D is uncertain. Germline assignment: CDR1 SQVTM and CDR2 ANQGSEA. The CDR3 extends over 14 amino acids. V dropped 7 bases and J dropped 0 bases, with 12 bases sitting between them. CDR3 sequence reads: CSAEAPANTGELFF. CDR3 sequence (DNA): TGCAGCGCTGAGGCCCCAGCGAACACCGGGGAGCTGTTTTTT.

CDR3 nucleotide sequence: TGTGCCAGCAGTGATTTGAGTGAGCAGTTCTTC. Its protein product is CASSDLSEQFF. This chain uses TRBV6-1 with TRBJ2-1, with unresolved D. The germline V gene encodes CDR1 MNHNS and CDR2 SASEGT. The CDR3 length is 11 residues. V lost 3 bases to trimming and J lost 9 bases, with 6 bases between them.

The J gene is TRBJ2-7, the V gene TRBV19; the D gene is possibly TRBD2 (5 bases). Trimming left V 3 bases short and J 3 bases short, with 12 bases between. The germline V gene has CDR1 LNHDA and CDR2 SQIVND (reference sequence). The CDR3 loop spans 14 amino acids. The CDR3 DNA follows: TGTGCCAGTAGTATCGGGATCAAAAACTACGAGCAGTACTTC. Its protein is CASSIGIKNYEQYF.

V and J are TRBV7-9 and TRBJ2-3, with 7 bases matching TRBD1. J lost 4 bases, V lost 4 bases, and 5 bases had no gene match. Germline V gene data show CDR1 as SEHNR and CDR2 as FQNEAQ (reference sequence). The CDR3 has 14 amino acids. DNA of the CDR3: TGTGCCAGCAGCTCAGGACAGGTCCCAGATACGCAGTATTTT. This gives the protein CASSSGQVPDTQYF.

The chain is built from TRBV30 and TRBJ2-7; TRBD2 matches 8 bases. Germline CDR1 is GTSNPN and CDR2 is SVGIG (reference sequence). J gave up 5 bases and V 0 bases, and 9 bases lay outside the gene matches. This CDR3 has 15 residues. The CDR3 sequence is CAWSVLGTSVHEQYF. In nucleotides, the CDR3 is TGTGCCTGGAGTGTCCTTGGGACTAGTGTTCACGAGCAGTACTTC. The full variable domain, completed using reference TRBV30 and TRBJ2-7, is SQTIHQWPATLVQPVGSPLSLECTVEGTSNPNLYWYRQAAGRGLQLLFYSVGIGQISSEVPQNLSASRPQDRQFILSSKKLLLSDSGFYLCAWSVLGTSVHEQYFGPGTRLTVT.

The CDR3 protein is CASSLGQQGAGETQYF. The CDR3 nucleotides read TGTGCCAGCAGCTTAGGGCAACAGGGGGCCGGGGAGACCCAGTACTTC. The rearrangement joins TRBV11-3 to TRBJ2-5; TRBD1 aligns across 9 bases. Germline CDR1 is SGHNT and CDR2 is YENEEA. Germline trimming cut 1 base from V and 5 bases from J; bases unmatched to any gene: 8. This CDR3 has 16 amino acids.

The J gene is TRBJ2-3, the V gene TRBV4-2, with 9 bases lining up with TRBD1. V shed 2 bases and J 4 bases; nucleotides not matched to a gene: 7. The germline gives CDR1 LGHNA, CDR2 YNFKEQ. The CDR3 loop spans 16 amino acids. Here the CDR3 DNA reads TGTGCCAGCAGCCAACGGACAGGGGTTTATGCAGATACGCAGTATTTT. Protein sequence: CASSQRTGVYADTQYF.

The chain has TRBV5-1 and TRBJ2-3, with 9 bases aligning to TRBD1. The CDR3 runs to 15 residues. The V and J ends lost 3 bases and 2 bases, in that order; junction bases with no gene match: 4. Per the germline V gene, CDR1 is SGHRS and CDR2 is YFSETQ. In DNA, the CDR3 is TGCGCCAGCAGCTCGGGACAGGGAACCACAGATACGCAGTATTTT. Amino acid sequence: CASSSGQGTTDTQYF. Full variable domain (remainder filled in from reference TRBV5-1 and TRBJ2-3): KAGVTQTPRYLIKTRGQQVTLSCSPISGHRSVSWYQQTPGQGLQFLFEYFSETQRNKGNFPGRFSGRQFSNSRSEMNVSTLELGDSALYLCASSSGQGTTDTQYFGPGTRLTVL.

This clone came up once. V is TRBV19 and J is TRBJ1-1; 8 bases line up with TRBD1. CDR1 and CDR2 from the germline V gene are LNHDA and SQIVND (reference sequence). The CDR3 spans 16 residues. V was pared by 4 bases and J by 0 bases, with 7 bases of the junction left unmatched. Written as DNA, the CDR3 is TGTGCCAGTAGTAAGGACAGGGAAGGTATGAACACTGAAGCTTTCTTT. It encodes CASSKDREGMNTEAFF.

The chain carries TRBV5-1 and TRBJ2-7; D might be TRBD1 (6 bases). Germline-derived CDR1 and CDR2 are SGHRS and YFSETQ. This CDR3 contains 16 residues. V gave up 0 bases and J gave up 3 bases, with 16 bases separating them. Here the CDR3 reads CASSLGLGALIYEQYF. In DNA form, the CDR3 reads TGCGCCAGCAGCTTGGGTCTGGGGGCGTTAATCTACGAGCAGTACTTC.

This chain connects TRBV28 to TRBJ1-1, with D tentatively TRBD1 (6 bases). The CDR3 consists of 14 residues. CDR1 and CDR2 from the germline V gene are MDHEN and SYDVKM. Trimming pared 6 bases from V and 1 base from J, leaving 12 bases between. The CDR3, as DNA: TGTGCCAGCAGCCGCCTGACAGGGAACACTGAAGCTTTCTTT. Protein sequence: CASSRLTGNTEAFF.

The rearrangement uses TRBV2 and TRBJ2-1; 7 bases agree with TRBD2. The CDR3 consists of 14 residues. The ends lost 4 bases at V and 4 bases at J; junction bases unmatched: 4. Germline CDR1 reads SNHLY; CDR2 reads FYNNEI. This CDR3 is CASSAGTKYNEQFF. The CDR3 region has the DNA TGTGCCAGCAGTGCCGGGACTAAATACAATGAGCAGTTCTTC.

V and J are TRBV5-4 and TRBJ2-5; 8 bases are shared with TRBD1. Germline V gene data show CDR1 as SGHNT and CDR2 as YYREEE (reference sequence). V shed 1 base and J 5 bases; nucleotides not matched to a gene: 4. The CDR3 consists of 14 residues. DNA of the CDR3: TGTGCCAGCAGCTTGAGACAGGGGAAGGAGACCCAGTACTTC. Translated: CASSLRQGKETQYF.

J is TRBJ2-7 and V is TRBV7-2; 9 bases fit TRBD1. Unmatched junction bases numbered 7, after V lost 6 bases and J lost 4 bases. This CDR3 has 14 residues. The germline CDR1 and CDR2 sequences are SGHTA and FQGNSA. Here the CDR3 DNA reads TGTGCCAGCAGATTGGGGACAGGGCTTTACGAGCAGTACTTC. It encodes CASRLGTGLYEQYF. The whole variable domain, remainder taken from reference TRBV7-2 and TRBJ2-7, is GAGVSQSPSNKVTEKGKDVELRCDPISGHTALYWYRQSLGQGLEFLIYFQGNSAPDKSGLPSDRFSAERTGGSVSTLTIQRTQQEDSAVYLCASRLGTGLYEQYFGPGTRLTVT.

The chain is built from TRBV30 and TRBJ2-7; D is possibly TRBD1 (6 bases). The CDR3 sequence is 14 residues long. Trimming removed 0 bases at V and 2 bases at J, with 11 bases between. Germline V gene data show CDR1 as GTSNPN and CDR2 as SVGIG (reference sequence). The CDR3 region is CAWSVLNRAYEQYF. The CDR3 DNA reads TGTGCCTGGAGTGTACTCAACAGGGCCTACGAGCAGTACTTC. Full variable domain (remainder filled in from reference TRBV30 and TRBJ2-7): SQTIHQWPATLVQPVGSPLSLECTVEGTSNPNLYWYRQAAGRGLQLLFYSVGIGQISSEVPQNLSASRPQDRQFILSSKKLLLSDSGFYLCAWSVLNRAYEQYFGPGTRLTVT.

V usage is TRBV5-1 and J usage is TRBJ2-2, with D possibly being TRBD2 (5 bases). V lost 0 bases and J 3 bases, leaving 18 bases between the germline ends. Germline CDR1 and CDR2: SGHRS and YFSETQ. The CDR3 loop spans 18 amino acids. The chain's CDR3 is CASSLESPLLGYTGELFF. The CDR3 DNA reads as TGCGCCAGCAGCTTGGAGAGCCCTCTACTAGGCTACACCGGGGAGCTGTTTTTT.

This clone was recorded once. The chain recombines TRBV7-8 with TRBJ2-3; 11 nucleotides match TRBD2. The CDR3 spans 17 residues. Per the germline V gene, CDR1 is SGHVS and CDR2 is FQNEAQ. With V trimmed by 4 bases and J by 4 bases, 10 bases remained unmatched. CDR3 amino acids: CASSSGPGLAGSDTQYF. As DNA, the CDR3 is TGTGCCAGCAGCTCGGGGCCCGGACTAGCGGGTTCAGATACGCAGTATTTT.